This record covers a single TCR beta chain. The antigen remains undetermined. This CDR3 comprises 15 residues. V was pared by 5 bases and J by 2 bases, with 9 bases of the junction left unmatched. CDR1 MDHEN and CDR2 SYDVKM come from the germline V gene. The sample is drawn from a study of response to subunit inactivated influenza vaccine. General study points: Authors proposed each seasonal influenza vaccination draws in few new T cells.

TCRdb reprocessed the RT-PCR reads via MiXCR and lists one record per CDR3 protein. The data contain more than 450,000 distinct CDR3 sequences, around 11% of them singletons. V gene TRBV28 combines with J gene TRBJ2-7; 7 bases map to TRBD1. Sequenced here: PBMCs from blood, sampled on the day of vaccination. The receptor was isolated from a man over 45 who received an inactivated influenza vaccine. DNA of the CDR3: TGTGCCAGCAGTGACTCCGGGACAGTACCCTACGAGCAGTACTTC. Translation gives CASSDSGTVPYEQYF.